This T cell receptor beta chain was recorded in a study of CD4+ T cells in melanoma. The assay was immunoSEQ multiplex PCR, and TCRdb's table has in-frame clones only and misses some. The sample includes roughly 120,000 clones, 92% of them seen just once. Turning to this clone: Its target is unknown.

Study outcomes and limitations: Reportedly, melanoma neoantigen-specific CD4+ T cells showed varied differentiation states. CD8+ T cell, macrophage and B cell function reportedly correlated with neoantigen-specific CD4+ T cells.

The sequence was collected from a human donor with melanoma. Sequencing was performed on peripheral blood.

The CDR3 loop is CASSPPGQGLGEQYF. In DNA, the CDR3 is TGTGCCAGCTCACCCCCGGGACAGGGCCTCGGCGAGCAGTACTTC. This sequence joins TRBV18 and TRBJ2-7; 9 nucleotides align to TRBD1. With V trimmed by 3 bases and J by 6 bases, 9 bases remained unmatched. The CDR3 has 15 amino acids. Germline CDR1 and CDR2: KGHSH and LQKENI.